This T cell receptor beta chain was recorded in a study of T cell responses to AZD1222 COVID-19 vaccine. The study's findings and limits: Regions 160-218 and 743-854 dominated among vaccine-associated CD4 TCRs spanning spike. Clonal diversity was possibly underestimated, and the donors were mostly white British, with more females.

This CDR3 spans 15 amino acids. Germline V gene data show CDR1 as LGHNA and CDR2 as YNFKEQ. Trimming cost V 0 bases and J 2 bases; bases outside gene matches: 0. The table came from immunoSEQ multiplex PCR; TCRdb's copy has only in-frame clones and leaves some out. In the table there are roughly 120,000 clones, 88% of which are singletons. This clone was counted a single time. Its target is not known. This TCR was recovered from an adult in good health. The V gene is TRBV4-2, the J gene TRBJ1-4; the match to TRBD1 covers 7 bases. The source was peripheral blood, collected on day 0 of MenACWY control vaccination. The CDR3 DNA sequence: TGTGCCAGCAGCCAAGAGGGACAGACTAATGAAAAACTGTTTTTT. Protein product: CASSQEGQTNEKLFF.